This T cell receptor (beta chain) was documented in a study of blood T cell repertoires in COVID-19. Measured with immunoSEQ multiplex PCR; TCRdb has only the in-frame clones, and not every one. Among more than 45,000 clones listed, about 84% were seen once. CDR3 length: 12 amino acids. Germline CDR1 reads MDHEN; CDR2 reads SYDVKM. V lost 5 bases to trimming and J lost 8 bases; unmatched junction nucleotides: 0. Sample: peripheral blood. This receptor was identified in a man between 40 and 49 years old with active COVID-19. The chain recombines TRBV28 with TRBJ2-1; 10 bases are shared with TRBD2. The CDR3 here is CASSLAGDEQFF. The CDR3 DNA follows: TGTGCCAGCAGTCTAGCGGGAGATGAGCAGTTCTTC.